The 20 T cell receptor beta chains given below trace back to one sample, sequenced in a study of T-cell memory formation after mild COVID-19. TCRdb re-called the 5' RACE reads with MiXCR, one entry per CDR3 protein. The table has fewer than 450,000 distinct CDR3 sequences, approximately 24% seen once. The sample was PBMCs or a T cell subset sorted from them (not recorded which). The receptor source for this set is an adult woman who had mild COVID-19 (a few samples of this study predate the infection). Cell type and time point are not known.

The V call is TRBV6-2 or TRBV6-3, the J call TRBJ1-2; D is unresolved. Per germline, CDR1 MNHEY and CDR2 SVGEGT. This CDR3 has 13 amino acids. The ends were cut back, 0 bases at V and 4 bases at J, with 6 bases in the middle. The CDR3 DNA is TGTGCCAGCAGTTACTCAGCACTCTATGGCTACACCTTC. It codes for CASSYSALYGYTF.

The chain combines TRBV29-1 with TRBJ2-3; the D is unclear. Germline values: CDR1 SQVTM, CDR2 ANQGSEA. V was trimmed by 4 bases and J by 8 bases, leaving 10 bases between them. The CDR3 consists of 11 residues. CDR3 sequence reads: CSVGGEATQYF. In nucleotides, the CDR3 is TGCAGCGTTGGCGGCGAGGCTACGCAGTATTTT.

The chain employs TRBV20-1 and TRBJ1-1, with 7 bases matching TRBD1. The CDR3 contains 13 residues. The V and J ends lost 7 bases and 6 bases, in that order; junction bases with no gene match: 11. CDR1 and CDR2 (germline): DFQATT, SNEGSKA (reference sequence). CDR3 sequence reads: CSVTTGWWPEAFF. In DNA, the CDR3 is TGCAGTGTAACGACAGGGTGGTGGCCTGAAGCTTTCTTT.

This clonotype has just a few counts. The rearrangement joins TRBV5-1 to TRBJ2-2; possibly TRBD1 for D (5 bases). This CDR3 is 12 amino acids long. CDR1 and CDR2 from the germline V gene are SGHRS and YFSETQ. Trimming pared 7 bases from V and 3 bases from J, leaving 7 bases between. Here the CDR3 DNA reads TGCGCCAGCCCAGGGTACACCGGGGAGCTGTTTTTT. The encoded protein is CASPGYTGELFF.

This clonotype was observed at least ten times. The chain combines TRBV4-1 with TRBJ1-1; 9 bases line up with TRBD1. J was trimmed by 8 bases and V by 0 bases; bases with no gene match: 7. CDR3 length equals 15 residues. CDR1 MGHRA and CDR2 YSYEKL come from the germline V gene. The CDR3 loop is CASSQDGVQGAEAFF. Here the CDR3 DNA reads TGCGCCAGCAGCCAAGATGGGGTACAGGGGGCGGAAGCTTTCTTT.

This clonotype was counted a few times. The rearrangement uses TRBV7-2 and TRBJ1-2; 10 nucleotides align to TRBD1. V lost 2 bases, J lost 6 bases, and 3 bases stayed unmatched. This CDR3 is 14 amino acids long. Per the germline V gene, CDR1 is SGHTA and CDR2 is FQGNSA. CDR3 bases: TGTGCCAGCAGCTTATGGGACAGGGGTGATGGCTACACCTTC. Amino acids: CASSLWDRGDGYTF. Combining the CDR3 with reference TRBV7-2 and TRBJ1-2 gives the whole variable domain GAGVSQSPSNKVTEKGKDVELRCDPISGHTALYWYRQSLGQGLEFLIYFQGNSAPDKSGLPSDRFSAERTGGSVSTLTIQRTQQEDSAVYLCASSLWDRGDGYTFGSGTRLTVV.

This clonotype has a handful of counts. CDR3 in amino acids: CASSLASGAGNTIYF. In nucleotides, the CDR3 is TGTGCCAGCAGTTTAGCGAGCGGGGCTGGAAACACCATATATTTT. The chain links TRBV12-3 or TRBV12-4 to TRBJ1-3; D not certain. The CDR3 spans 15 residues. V lost 0 bases, J lost 2 bases, and 8 bases lay in between.

This rearrangement joins TRBV6-5 to TRBJ2-1; 14 bases align to TRBD2. Per germline, CDR1 MNHEY and CDR2 SVGAGI. With V trimmed by 0 bases and J by 14 bases, 3 bases remained unmatched. The CDR3 is 14 residues long. The CDR3 DNA reads TGTGCCAGCAGTTACTCAGGGACTAGCGGGAGCAAGTTCTTC. This gives the protein CASSYSGTSGSKFF.

The chain combines TRBV20-1 with TRBJ2-1; 11 bases map to TRBD2. Germline CDR1 reads DFQATT; CDR2 reads SNEGSKA (reference sequence). With V trimmed by 0 bases and J by 10 bases, 8 bases remained unmatched. The CDR3 covers 15 residues. The CDR3 DNA is TGCAGTGCTAGAGATGGACTAGCGGGTAGGGAGGAGCAGTTCTTC. It encodes CSARDGLAGREEQFF.

This clonotype was seen more than once but under ten times. The chain joins TRBV4-3 to TRBJ1-5, with D possibly being TRBD1 (5 bases). CDR3 length equals 17 residues. CDR1 and CDR2 (germline): LGHNA, YSLEER. Deletions cut 0 bases from V and 1 base from J, with 13 bases between. This chain's CDR3 is CASSQDPTGPSNQPQHF. DNA for the CDR3: TGCGCCAGCAGCCAAGATCCTACGGGACCAAGCAATCAGCCCCAGCATTTT.

This clonotype was counted between two and nine times. The V gene is TRBV13, the J gene TRBJ2-1; 9 bases align to TRBD1. This CDR3 is built from 14 residues. J gave up 9 bases and V 7 bases, and 10 bases lay outside the gene matches. Germline V gives CDR1 PRHDT, CDR2 FYEKMQ (reference sequence). The CDR3 sequence: CASTLTGGLGEQFF. The CDR3 coding sequence is TGTGCCAGCACCCTGACAGGGGGTTTAGGTGAGCAGTTCTTC.

This clonotype was seen more than once but under ten times. The chain combines TRBV11-2 with TRBJ2-7; D is possibly TRBD2 (6 bases). V lost 3 bases and J lost 3, with 12 bases in between. The CDR3 is 14 residues long. Germline CDR1 SGHAT, CDR2 FQNNGV. Here the CDR3 DNA reads TGTGCCAGCAGCTTGGAGGGACCGCTCTACGAGCAGTACTTC. Protein: CASSLEGPLYEQYF. The entire variable domain, with the rest obtained from reference TRBV11-2 and TRBJ2-7, is as follows: EAGVAQSPRYKIIEKRQSVAFWCNPISGHATLYWYQQILGQGPKLLIQFQNNGVVDDSQLPKDRFSAERLKGVDSTLKIQPAKLEDSAVYLCASSLEGPLYEQYFGPGTRLTVT.

The chain links TRBV10-2 to TRBJ2-1, with 11 nucleotides matching TRBD2. The CDR3 spans 15 residues. The V gene's germline CDR1 is WSHSY and CDR2 SAAADI. After removal of 5 bases from V and 7 bases from J, the junction contained 7 bases not matched to a gene. The CDR3 region has the DNA TGCGCCAGCAGTTTGACTAGCGGGAAACGTAATGAGCAGTTCTTC. It is translated as CASSLTSGKRNEQFF.

The V and J genes are TRBV6-5 and TRBJ2-3, with 13 bases lining up with TRBD2. The germline V gene encodes CDR1 MNHEY and CDR2 SVGAGI. The CDR3 spans 19 residues. V shed 0 bases, J shed 2 bases, and the junction held 8 bases outside the gene matches. The CDR3 sequence: CASSYSYTSGGAPTDTQYF. CDR3 bases: TGTGCCAGCAGTTACTCGTACACTAGCGGGGGGGCCCCCACAGATACGCAGTATTTT.

The genes are TRBV7-2 and TRBJ2-5, with D hard to call. Germline V CDR1 and CDR2: SGHTA, FQGNSA. The ends were cut back, 8 bases at V and 7 bases at J, with 14 bases in the middle. This CDR3 spans 12 amino acids. CDR3 protein: CASLTAPRTQYF. CDR3 DNA sequence: TGTGCCAGCTTAACAGCACCGAGGACCCAGTACTTC.

The table lists this clonotype with a few counts. This chain uses TRBV5-1 with TRBJ2-3; 12 bases match TRBD1. V was pared by 4 bases and J by 4 bases, with 10 bases of the junction left unmatched. The CDR3 has 17 residues. Looked up from germline, CDR1 is SGHRS and CDR2 is YFSETQ. The CDR3 DNA sequence: TGCGCCAGCAGCCCGGGACAGGGGGCGAGTTTTTCAGATACGCAGTATTTT. Translated: CASSPGQGASFSDTQYF. The full variable domain, rest sourced from reference TRBV5-1 and TRBJ2-3, is KAGVTQTPRYLIKTRGQQVTLSCSPISGHRSVSWYQQTPGQGLQFLFEYFSETQRNKGNFPGRFSGRQFSNSRSEMNVSTLELGDSALYLCASSPGQGASFSDTQYFGPGTRLTVL.

The chain is built from TRBV24-1 and TRBJ2-2, with 7 bases fitting TRBD1. CDR1 is KGHDR, CDR2 SFDVKD, per germline. This CDR3 contains 14 residues. V trimming: 7 bases; J trimming: 4 bases; junction bases outside the gene matches: 5. CDR3 DNA: TGTGCCACCAGCCCGACAGGGCCCACCGGGGAGCTGTTTTTT. This gives the protein CATSPTGPTGELFF.

This chain links TRBV7-9 with TRBJ1-4; D is unclear. The CDR3 spans 16 residues. Trimming removed 4 bases at V and 0 bases at J, with 12 bases between. Germline CDR1 SEHNR, CDR2 FQNEAQ (reference sequence). The CDR3, as DNA: TGTGCCAGCAGCTCGACCAGAGTTTCAACTAATGAAAAACTGTTTTTT. Residues: CASSSTRVSTNEKLFF.

This chain links TRBV11-2 with TRBJ2-7; TRBD1 aligns across 7 bases. The V gene end was trimmed by 3 bases and the J gene end by 3 bases; junction bases not matched to a gene: 8. This CDR3 has 15 amino acids. Looked up from germline, CDR1 is SGHAT and CDR2 is FQNNGV. CDR3 in amino acids: CASSFGADRVYEQYF. In DNA form, the CDR3 reads TGTGCCAGCAGCTTTGGCGCCGACAGGGTCTACGAGCAGTACTTC.

This clonotype came up many times. The J gene is TRBJ1-2, the V gene TRBV7-2; D not certain. Trimming shortened V by 2 bases and J by 2 bases, and 18 bases separated the two germline ends. CDR1 SGHTA and CDR2 FQGNSA come from the germline V gene. The CDR3 length is 17 residues. CDR3 nucleotides: TGTGCCAGCAGCTTATTCGGCGTGGCAGCAAAAAACTATGGCTACACCTTC. It is translated as CASSLFGVAAKNYGYTF. The full variable domain, its missing parts supplied by reference TRBV7-2 and TRBJ1-2, is GAGVSQSPSNKVTEKGKDVELRCDPISGHTALYWYRQSLGQGLEFLIYFQGNSAPDKSGLPSDRFSAERTGGSVSTLTIQRTQQEDSAVYLCASSLFGVAAKNYGYTFGSGTRLTVV.